Presented here are 31 T cell receptor beta chains from one specimen sequenced in a study of blood T cell repertoires in COVID-19. Profiled with immunoSEQ multiplex PCR; TCRdb holds only in-frame clones, not every one. The sample lists over 300,000 clones, around 90% occurring once. The sequencing input was PBMCs or T cells enriched from blood (not recorded which). The receptors were gathered from a woman younger than 45 who had recovered from COVID-19.

V and J are TRBV30 and TRBJ1-2; D is ambiguous. Germline values: CDR1 GTSNPN, CDR2 SVGIG (reference sequence). This CDR3 has 13 amino acids. V gave up 0 bases and J gave up 2 bases, with 7 bases separating them. CDR3 DNA: TGTGCCTGGAGTGTTCCAGTAAACTATGGCTACACCTTC. Protein product: CAWSVPVNYGYTF. Full variable domain (rest looked up from reference TRBV30 and TRBJ1-2): SQTIHQWPATLVQPVGSPLSLECTVEGTSNPNLYWYRQAAGRGLQLLFYSVGIGQISSEVPQNLSASRPQDRQFILSSKKLLLSDSGFYLCAWSVPVNYGYTFGSGTRLTVV.

V usage is TRBV9 and J usage is TRBJ2-6; 9 bases align to TRBD1. The CDR3 spans 16 residues. The germline gives CDR1 SGDLS, CDR2 YYNGEE. V was pared by 4 bases and J by 0 bases, with 2 bases of the junction left unmatched. CDR3 protein: CASSSTGGSGANVLTF. In nucleotides, the CDR3 is TGTGCCAGCAGCTCGACAGGGGGCTCTGGGGCCAACGTCCTGACTTTC.

This sequence joins TRBV27 and TRBJ2-1; maybe TRBD2 (7 bases). The V end lost 1 base, the J end lost 6 bases, and 19 bases lay between the germline ends. The CDR3 contains 17 residues. Germline V gene lookup returns CDR1 MNHEY and CDR2 SMNVEV (reference sequence). CDR3 sequence (DNA): TGTGCCAGCAGTTTATTGGGATTGAACAGGGAGGGCAATGAGCAGTTCTTC. As protein: CASSLLGLNREGNEQFF.

The J gene is TRBJ1-3, the V gene TRBV5-1; the D is unclear. V was pared by 4 bases and J by 2 bases, with 16 bases between. The CDR3 consists of 16 residues. Per germline, CDR1 SGHRS and CDR2 YFSETQ. This chain's CDR3 is CASSLDGSVTGNTIYF. DNA for the CDR3: TGCGCCAGCAGCCTGGACGGGTCGGTTACTGGAAACACCATATATTTT. Full variable domain (rest looked up from reference TRBV5-1 and TRBJ1-3): KAGVTQTPRYLIKTRGQQVTLSCSPISGHRSVSWYQQTPGQGLQFLFEYFSETQRNKGNFPGRFSGRQFSNSRSEMNVSTLELGDSALYLCASSLDGSVTGNTIYFGEGSWLTVV.

This clone is a singleton in its sample. V is TRBV29-1 and J is TRBJ2-7; tentative D call: TRBD1 (6 bases). Germline CDR1 SQVTM, CDR2 ANQGSEA. The length of the CDR3 is 13 residues. Trimming took off 6 bases at V and 0 bases at J, with 12 bases between the two ends. This CDR3 is CSVLRDTSYEQYF. The CDR3, as DNA: TGCAGCGTACTCCGGGACACCTCCTACGAGCAGTACTTC.

This clone occurred many times. The chain carries TRBV7-9 and TRBJ1-4; D unclear. The CDR3 has 12 amino acids. V was shortened by 4 bases and J by 7 bases, with 7 bases between the two germline ends. Germline V gene lookup returns CDR1 SEHNR and CDR2 FQNEAQ (reference sequence). The CDR3 bases are TGTGCCAGCAGCTCGGGGAGTGAAAAACTGTTTTTT. It specifies CASSSGSEKLFF.

J is TRBJ1-2 and V is TRBV5-1, with TRBD1 matching 8 bases. Germline V gives CDR1 SGHRS, CDR2 YFSETQ. V dropped 3 bases and J dropped 3; count of bases not matched to a gene: 1. The length of the CDR3 is 13 residues. The CDR3 sequence: CASSSTGDYGYTF. The CDR3 DNA is TGCGCCAGCAGCTCGACAGGGGACTATGGCTACACCTTC.

The chain recombines TRBV27 with TRBJ2-2, with TRBD1 matching 7 bases. In germline, CDR1 is MNHEY, CDR2 SMNVEV (reference sequence). This CDR3 contains 16 residues. Trimming took 5 bases from V and 4 from J; bases not matched to a gene: 10. The CDR3 spells CASSTRQGRGTGELFF. CDR3 nucleotide sequence: TGTGCCAGCAGTACCAGACAGGGACGAGGCACCGGGGAGCTGTTTTTT.

The chain uses TRBV11-3 and TRBJ2-1; TRBD1 agrees at 9 bases. The V and J ends lost 4 bases and 5 bases, in that order; junction bases with no gene match: 15. Germline values: CDR1 SGHNT, CDR2 YENEEA. The CDR3 sequence is 18 residues long. DNA for the CDR3: TGTGCCAGCAGCTCCTCCAAACCCGGGACAGGGTCGAACAATGAGCAGTTCTTC. Its protein is CASSSSKPGTGSNNEQFF. Variable domain in full (rest from reference TRBV11-3 and TRBJ2-1): EAGVVQSPRYKIIEKKQPVAFWCNPISGHNTLYWYLQNLGQGPELLIRYENEEAVDDSQLPKDRFSAERLKGVDSTLKIQPAELGDSAVYLCASSSSKPGTGSNNEQFFGPGTRLTVL.

This clone showed up just once. V and J are TRBV5-1 and TRBJ1-2; 9 nucleotides line up with TRBD1. J was trimmed by 8 bases and V by 5 bases; bases with no gene match: 7. Germline V gene sequence: CDR1 SGHRS, CDR2 YFSETQ. The length of the CDR3 is 13 residues. Here the CDR3 DNA reads TGCGCCAGCAGTCCCACAGGGGGCGCAGGCTACACCTTC. It is translated as CASSPTGGAGYTF.

The chain carries TRBV23-1 and TRBJ1-6; D remains unclear. TRBV23-1 belongs to the ORF category, with a function that is uncertain. V was trimmed by 3 bases and J by 0 bases, leaving 6 bases between them. The CDR3 is 15 amino acids. The CDR3 nucleotides read TGCGCCAGCAGTCATAGGAGCTCCTATAATTCACCCCTCCACTTT. The encoded protein is CASSHRSSYNSPLHF.

CDR3 sequence reads: CASSYPPGGRSNEQFF. The DNA for the CDR3 is TGTGCCAGCAGCTACCCCCCGGGGGGCAGGTCGAATGAGCAGTTCTTC. This chain links TRBV7-2 with TRBJ2-1; D might be TRBD2 (7 bases). The CDR3 has 16 residues. Germline assignment: CDR1 SGHTA and CDR2 FQGNSA. V dropped 4 bases and J dropped 7 bases, with 20 bases sitting between them.

V is TRBV13 and J is TRBJ2-7, with 8 bases lining up with TRBD2. V lost 4 bases to trimming and J lost 3 bases; unmatched junction nucleotides: 11. The CDR3 has 16 amino acids. CDR1 and CDR2 (germline): PRHDT, FYEKMQ (reference sequence). CDR3: CASSSQGSGGRYEQYF. The DNA of the CDR3 is TGTGCCAGCAGCTCGCAGGGGAGCGGGGGCCGCTACGAGCAGTACTTC.

The rearrangement joins TRBV30 to TRBJ1-3, with 9 bases fitting TRBD1. Germline loops: CDR1 GTSNPN, CDR2 SVGIG (reference sequence). With 5 bases clipped from V and 4 bases from J, the junction kept 15 bases outside the gene matches. This CDR3 contains 17 residues. The DNA for the CDR3 is TGTGCCTGGGTTTGGGGGCTCCCGGGACAGGGAGGAAACACCATATATTTT. Encoded protein: CAWVWGLPGQGGNTIYF.

In its sample, this clone ranks as medium-sized. CDR3 DNA: TGCGCCAGCAGCCAAGGGACTAGCTCCTACAATGAGCAGTTCTTC. This sequence encodes CASSQGTSSYNEQFF. The V and J genes are TRBV4-3 and TRBJ2-1, with 7 nucleotides matching TRBD2. The CDR3 contains 15 residues. Germline assignment: CDR1 LGHNA and CDR2 YSLEER. V trimming: 1 base; J trimming: 0 bases; junction bases outside the gene matches: 0.

The chain links TRBV2 to TRBJ2-5; 9 bases match TRBD2. Germline values: CDR1 SNHLY, CDR2 FYNNEI. V was clipped by 5 bases and J by 1 base; unmatched bases: 5. CDR3 size: 15 residues. CDR3 DNA: TGTGCCAGCAGTAGGGCGGGGGGGGTCCAAGAGACCCAGTACTTC. Encoded protein: CASSRAGGVQETQYF.

The chain has TRBV5-6 and TRBJ1-1, with 11 bases matching TRBD1. The V gene's germline CDR1 is SGHDT and CDR2 YYEEEE. V lost 0 bases to trimming and J lost 2 bases; unmatched junction nucleotides: 3. The length of the CDR3 is 16 residues. The CDR3 coding sequence is TGTGCCAGCAGCTTGGTTGGACAGGGGGCAAACACTGAAGCTTTCTTT. It specifies CASSLVGQGANTEAFF.

CDR3: CSASLGTGNQPQHF. CDR3 DNA sequence: TGCAGTGCTAGTTTGGGGACAGGGAATCAGCCCCAGCATTTT. J is TRBJ1-5 and V is TRBV20-1; TRBD1 agrees at 9 bases. CDR1 is DFQATT and CDR2 is SNEGSKA in the germline V gene (reference sequence). The CDR3 covers 14 residues. The ends lost 3 bases at V and 4 bases at J; junction bases unmatched: 4.

This chain joins TRBV7-8 and TRBJ2-6; 8 bases align to TRBD1. The V and J ends lost 1 base and 2 bases, in that order; junction bases with no gene match: 13. The CDR3 sequence is 20 residues long. CDR1 and CDR2 (germline): SGHVS, FQNEAQ. For the CDR3, the DNA is TGTGCCAGCAGCTTAGTTCGGTGGCAGGGGGCTGGGACTGGGGCCAACGTCCTGACTTTC. Its protein product is CASSLVRWQGAGTGANVLTF.

This clone came up once. The chain uses TRBV6-5 and TRBJ2-1; D might be TRBD1 (6 bases). V was clipped by 6 bases and J by 10 bases, with 19 bases between them. Germline V CDR1 and CDR2: MNHEY, SVGAGI. The CDR3 sequence is 14 residues long. Written as DNA, the CDR3 is TGTGCCAGCAGACCCCCGACAGGTACACGGGAGCAGTTCTTC. It specifies CASRPPTGTREQFF.

In its sample, this clone was seen a few times. The chain has TRBV5-1 and TRBJ1-2; no reliable D call. Germline V gene lookup returns CDR1 SGHRS and CDR2 YFSETQ. There are 14 residues in the CDR3. V lost 0 bases to trimming and J lost 0 bases, with 6 bases between them. The CDR3 loop reads CASSLGPANYGYTF. DNA of the CDR3: TGCGCCAGCAGCTTGGGTCCAGCTAACTATGGCTACACCTTC. Filled out from reference TRBV5-1 and TRBJ1-2, the complete variable domain reads KAGVTQTPRYLIKTRGQQVTLSCSPISGHRSVSWYQQTPGQGLQFLFEYFSETQRNKGNFPGRFSGRQFSNSRSEMNVSTLELGDSALYLCASSLGPANYGYTFGSGTRLTVV.

The V gene is TRBV10-2, the J gene TRBJ2-7; D remains ambiguous. Deletions cut 3 bases from V and 3 bases from J, with 18 bases between. Looked up from germline, CDR1 is WSHSY and CDR2 is SAAADI. The CDR3 length is 16 residues. The CDR3 loop is CASSEITGAKIYEQYF. CDR3 coding DNA: TGCGCCAGCAGTGAAATCACCGGAGCCAAGATCTACGAGCAGTACTTC.

This sequence joins TRBV27 and TRBJ2-7; tentative D call: TRBD1 (5 bases). Trimming left V 2 bases short and J 5 bases short, with 13 bases between. Looked up from germline, CDR1 is MNHEY and CDR2 is SMNVEV (reference sequence). This CDR3 contains 14 residues. This CDR3 is CASSLGAARHEQYF. The CDR3 bases are TGTGCCAGCAGTTTAGGGGCTGCGAGACACGAGCAGTACTTC.

The V gene is TRBV28, the J gene TRBJ1-3; 7 bases are a match to TRBD1. J lost 3 bases, V lost 3 bases, and 8 bases had no gene match. This CDR3 has 16 residues. Germline CDR1 and CDR2: MDHEN and SYDVKM. CDR3 amino acids: CASSFSTTGFGNTIYF. In DNA form, the CDR3 reads TGTGCCAGCAGTTTCTCCACGACAGGGTTTGGAAACACCATATATTTT. Variable domain in full (rest from reference TRBV28 and TRBJ1-3): DVKVTQSSRYLVKRTGEKVFLECVQDMDHENMFWYRQDPGLGLRLIYFSYDVKMKEKGDIPEGYSVSREKKERFSLILESASTNQTSMYLCASSFSTTGFGNTIYFGEGSWLTVV.

V and J are TRBV6-1 and TRBJ1-2; D may be TRBD1 (5 bases). The CDR3 runs 13 residues. CDR1 MNHNS and CDR2 SASEGT come from the germline V gene. Trimming cost V 3 bases and J 1 base, with 6 bases left between them. The CDR3 bases are TGTGCCAGCAGTGACGGACATAACTATGGCTACACCTTC. It yields the protein CASSDGHNYGYTF.

Comments on this clone: One end of the junction is discordant with germline, which a read error may explain. The chain joins TRBV7-7 to TRBJ2-7; 9 nucleotides agree with TRBD1. Germline values: CDR1 SSHAT, CDR2 FNYEAQ (reference sequence). The CDR3 covers 13 residues. The CDR3 here is CASSPGQGYEQYF. CDR3 coding DNA: TGTGCTAGCAGCCCCGGACAGGGGTACGAGCAGTACTTC.

CDR3 coding DNA: TGTGCCAGCAGCACCCGACAGGGAGACACTGAAGCTTTCTTT. It translates to CASSTRQGDTEAFF. The V and J genes are TRBV9 and TRBJ1-1, with 7 bases that match TRBD1. In germline, CDR1 is SGDLS, CDR2 YYNGEE. V shed 4 bases and J 3 bases; nucleotides not matched to a gene: 6. CDR3 length: 14 amino acids.

CDR3 nucleotide sequence: TGCGCCAGCAGCCCTACAGGGGGGGTATACTATGGCTACACCTTC. Translated, it gives CASSPTGGVYYGYTF. This rearrangement joins TRBV5-1 to TRBJ1-2, with 8 bases lining up with TRBD1. CDR3 size: 15 residues. Germline values: CDR1 SGHRS, CDR2 YFSETQ. The ends lost 4 bases at V and 3 bases at J; junction bases unmatched: 8.

The rearrangement joins TRBV3-1 (or the pseudogene TRBV3-2) to TRBJ1-2, with D unresolved. Germline V CDR1 and CDR2: LGHDT, YNNKEL (reference sequence). The CDR3 covers 16 residues. V dropped 4 bases and J dropped 4 bases, with 19 bases sitting between them. The DNA for the CDR3 is TGTGCCAGCAGCCCCGCTTCGCCTGGCACCTTCTATGGCTACACCTTC. Translated, it gives CASSPASPGTFYGYTF.

This clone was observed once. The chain uses TRBV7-2 and TRBJ2-7, with a possible D match to TRBD1 (6 bases). The germline V and J ends were trimmed by 5 bases and 2 bases, with 13 bases remaining between them. This CDR3 is built from 14 residues. CDR1 is SGHTA and CDR2 is FQGNSA in the germline V gene. The CDR3 nucleotides are TGTGCCAGCAGCCTAGATGGGGGCCCCTACGAGCAGTACTTC. This sequence encodes CASSLDGGPYEQYF.

This clone appeared a single time. The CDR3 DNA reads as TGTGCCAGCAGTGAAGCGAATCTCCACTTCTACGAGCAGTACTTC. Protein sequence: CASSEANLHFYEQYF. The J gene is TRBJ2-7, the V gene TRBV6-1; D ambiguous. The germline V gene encodes CDR1 MNHNS and CDR2 SASEGT. This CDR3 is 15 amino acids long. V lost 0 bases, J lost 3 bases, and 12 bases lay in between.